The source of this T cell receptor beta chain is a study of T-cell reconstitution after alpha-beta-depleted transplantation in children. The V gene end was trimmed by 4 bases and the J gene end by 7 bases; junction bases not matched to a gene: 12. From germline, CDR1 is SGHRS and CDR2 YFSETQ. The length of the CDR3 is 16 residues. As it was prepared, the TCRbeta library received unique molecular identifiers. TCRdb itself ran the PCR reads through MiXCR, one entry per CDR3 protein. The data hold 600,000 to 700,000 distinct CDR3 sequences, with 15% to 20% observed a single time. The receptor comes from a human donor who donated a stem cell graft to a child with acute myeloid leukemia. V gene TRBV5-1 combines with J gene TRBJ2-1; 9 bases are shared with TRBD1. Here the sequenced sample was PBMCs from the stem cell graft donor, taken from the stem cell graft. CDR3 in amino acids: CASSPAGQGGSNEQFF. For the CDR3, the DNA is TGCGCCAGCAGCCCCGCGGGACAGGGTGGTTCGAATGAGCAGTTCTTC.